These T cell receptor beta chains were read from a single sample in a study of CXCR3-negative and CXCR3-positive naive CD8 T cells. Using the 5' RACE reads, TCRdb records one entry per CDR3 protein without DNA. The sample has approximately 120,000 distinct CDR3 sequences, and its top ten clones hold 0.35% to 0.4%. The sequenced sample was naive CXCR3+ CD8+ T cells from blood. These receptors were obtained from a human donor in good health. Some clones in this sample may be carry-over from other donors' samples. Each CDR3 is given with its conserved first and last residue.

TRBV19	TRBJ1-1	CASKRTANTEAFF
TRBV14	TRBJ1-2	CASSQVYPDRTYGYTF
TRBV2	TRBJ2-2	CASSVGQVDTGELFF
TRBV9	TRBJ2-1	CASSNNQGRTSSYNEQFF
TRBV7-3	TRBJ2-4	CASSPYGQGVYGNIQYF
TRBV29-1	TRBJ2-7	CSVTGTESSYEQYF
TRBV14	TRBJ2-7	CASSSGRYEQYF
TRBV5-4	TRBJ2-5	CASSPWTSGSGTQYF
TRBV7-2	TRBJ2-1	CASSPIGPYNEQFF
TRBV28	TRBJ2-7	CASSLWGLSYEQYF
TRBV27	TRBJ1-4	CASSLSRDRGNEKLFF
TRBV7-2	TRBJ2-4	CASKGGYQNIQYF
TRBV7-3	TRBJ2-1	CASSLNLRRDRAYNEQFF
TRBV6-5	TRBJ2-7	CASSYSIVYEQYF
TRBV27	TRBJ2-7	CASSLSQVDVTPYEQYF
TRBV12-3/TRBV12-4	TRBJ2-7	CASGRASWEQYF
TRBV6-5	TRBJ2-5	CASTLAGTETQYF
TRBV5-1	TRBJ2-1	CASSPSGNNEQFF
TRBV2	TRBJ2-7	CASRPELGYYEQYF
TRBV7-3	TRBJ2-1	CASSLTRRGSINEQFF
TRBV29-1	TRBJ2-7	CSAKTGADYEQYF
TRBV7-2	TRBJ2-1	CASSLAHGGEQFF
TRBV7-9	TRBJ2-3	CASSLDQDTQYF
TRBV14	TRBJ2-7	CASSQGLGLYEQYF
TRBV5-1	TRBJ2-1	CASSARELGLDEQFF
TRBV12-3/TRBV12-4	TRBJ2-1	CASSPTGNYNERFF
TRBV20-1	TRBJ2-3	CSAETSGRMDTQYF
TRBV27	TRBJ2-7	CASTSLGGSVYEQYF
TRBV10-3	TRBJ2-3	CASGMDADTQYF
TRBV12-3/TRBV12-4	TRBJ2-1	CASSWNPTGEQFF
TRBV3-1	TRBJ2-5	CASSPRDRATETQYF
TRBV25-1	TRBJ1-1	CAAGPGNTEAFF
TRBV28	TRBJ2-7	CASSLEVAGDGEQYF
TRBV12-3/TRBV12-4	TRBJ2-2	CASSFSGFGELFF
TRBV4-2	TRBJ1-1	CASSQDQGLVGRRTEAFF
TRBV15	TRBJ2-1	CATQGARNEQFF
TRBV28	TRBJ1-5	CASSLGIGISNQPQHF
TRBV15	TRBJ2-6	CATSSGLAGAGANVLTF
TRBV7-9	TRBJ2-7	CASSPMKTEYLYEQYF
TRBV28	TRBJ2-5	CASSSASGRETQYF
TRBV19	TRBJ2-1	CASSSTIYNEQFF
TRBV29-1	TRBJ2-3	CSVRPLAGASFTDTQYF
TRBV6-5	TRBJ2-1	CASSSGNEQFF
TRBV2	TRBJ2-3	CASSDGTDTQYF
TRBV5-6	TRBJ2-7	CASSDGTSFYEQYF
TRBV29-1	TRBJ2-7	CSVAGGTSYEQYF
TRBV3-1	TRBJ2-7	CASSQEVPTSGSEQYF
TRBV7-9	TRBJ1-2	CASSYPGGPAAGYTF
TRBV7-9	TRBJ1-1	CASSPSEGGLNTEAFF
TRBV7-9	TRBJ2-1	CASSPPQPGFLFYNEQFF
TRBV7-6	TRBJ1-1	CASSLEGGGLNTEAFF
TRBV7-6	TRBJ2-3	CASSLVDWGYTDTQYF